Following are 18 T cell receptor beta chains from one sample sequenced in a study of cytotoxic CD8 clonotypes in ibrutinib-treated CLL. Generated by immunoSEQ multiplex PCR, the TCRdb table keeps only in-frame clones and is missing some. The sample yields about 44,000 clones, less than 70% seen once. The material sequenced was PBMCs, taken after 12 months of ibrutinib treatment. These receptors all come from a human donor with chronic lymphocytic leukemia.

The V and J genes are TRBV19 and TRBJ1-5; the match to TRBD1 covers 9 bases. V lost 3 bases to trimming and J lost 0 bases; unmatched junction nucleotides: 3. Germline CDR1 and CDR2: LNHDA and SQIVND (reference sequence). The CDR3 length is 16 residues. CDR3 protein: CASSIYRGLSNQPQHF. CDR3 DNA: TGTGCCAGTAGTATTTACAGGGGGCTTAGCAATCAGCCCCAGCATTTT.

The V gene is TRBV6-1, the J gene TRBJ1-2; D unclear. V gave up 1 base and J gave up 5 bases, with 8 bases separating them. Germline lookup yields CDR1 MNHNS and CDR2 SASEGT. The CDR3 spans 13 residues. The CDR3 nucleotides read TGTGCCAGCAGTGAAGAGTACATTTATGGCTACACCTTC. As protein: CASSEEYIYGYTF.

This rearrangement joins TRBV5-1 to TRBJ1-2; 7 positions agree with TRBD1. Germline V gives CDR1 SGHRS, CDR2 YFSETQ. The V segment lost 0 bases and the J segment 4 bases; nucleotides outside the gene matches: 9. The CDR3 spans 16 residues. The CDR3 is CASSLGPTRDSYGYTF. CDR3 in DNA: TGCGCCAGCAGCTTGGGCCCCACAAGGGACAGCTATGGCTACACCTTC.

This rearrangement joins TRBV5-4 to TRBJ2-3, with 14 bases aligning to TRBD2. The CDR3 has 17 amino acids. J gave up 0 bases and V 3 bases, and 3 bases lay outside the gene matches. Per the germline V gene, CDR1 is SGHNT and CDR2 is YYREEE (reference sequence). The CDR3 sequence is CASSWGLAGVSTDTQYF. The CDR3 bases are TGTGCCAGCAGCTGGGGACTAGCGGGGGTTAGCACAGATACGCAGTATTTT.

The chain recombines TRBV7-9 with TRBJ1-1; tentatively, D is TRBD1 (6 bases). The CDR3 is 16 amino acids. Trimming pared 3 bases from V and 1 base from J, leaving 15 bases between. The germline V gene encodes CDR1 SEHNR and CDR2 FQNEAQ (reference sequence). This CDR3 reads CASSLVGGVKNTEAFF. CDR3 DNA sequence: TGTGCCAGCAGCTTGGTAGGGGGAGTGAAGAACACTGAAGCTTTCTTT.

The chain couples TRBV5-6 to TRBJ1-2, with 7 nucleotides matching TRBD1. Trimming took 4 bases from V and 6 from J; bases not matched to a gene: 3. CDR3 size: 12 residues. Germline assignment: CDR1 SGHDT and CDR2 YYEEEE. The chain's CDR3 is CASSPTGNGYTF. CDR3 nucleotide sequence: TGTGCCAGCAGCCCGACAGGGAATGGCTACACCTTC.

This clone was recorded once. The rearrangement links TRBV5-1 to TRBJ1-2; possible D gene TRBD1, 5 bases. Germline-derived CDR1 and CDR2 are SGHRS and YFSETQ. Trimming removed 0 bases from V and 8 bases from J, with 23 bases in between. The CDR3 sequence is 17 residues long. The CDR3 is CASSLGMRIKGPGGYTF. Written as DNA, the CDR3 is TGCGCCAGCAGCTTGGGCATGAGGATCAAGGGGCCGGGGGGCTACACCTTC.

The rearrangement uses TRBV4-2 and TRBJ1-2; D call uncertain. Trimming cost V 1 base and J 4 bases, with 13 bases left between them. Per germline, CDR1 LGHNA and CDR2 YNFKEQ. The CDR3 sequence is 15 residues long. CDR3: CASSQVEFSGYGYTF. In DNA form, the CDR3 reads TGTGCCAGCAGCCAAGTTGAGTTTTCAGGCTATGGCTACACCTTC.

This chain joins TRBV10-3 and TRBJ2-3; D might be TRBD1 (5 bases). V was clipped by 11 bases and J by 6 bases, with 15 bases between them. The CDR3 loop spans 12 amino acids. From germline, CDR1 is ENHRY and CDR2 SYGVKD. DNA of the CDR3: TGTGCCGTCCAGGGAAGGGCTGATACGCAGTATTTT. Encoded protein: CAVQGRADTQYF.

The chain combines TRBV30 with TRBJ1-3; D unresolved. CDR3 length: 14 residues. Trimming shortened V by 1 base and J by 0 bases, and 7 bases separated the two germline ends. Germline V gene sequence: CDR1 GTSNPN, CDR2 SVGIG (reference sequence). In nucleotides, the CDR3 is TGTGCCTGGAGTGCAGATTCCTCTGGAAACACCATATATTTT. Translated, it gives CAWSADSSGNTIYF.

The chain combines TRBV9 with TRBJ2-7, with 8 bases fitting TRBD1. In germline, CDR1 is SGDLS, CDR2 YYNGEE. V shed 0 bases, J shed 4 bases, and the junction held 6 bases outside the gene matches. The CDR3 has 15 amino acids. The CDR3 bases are TGTGCCAGCAGCGTAGGTGCCAGGGGGCCGTACGAGCAGTACTTC. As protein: CASSVGARGPYEQYF.

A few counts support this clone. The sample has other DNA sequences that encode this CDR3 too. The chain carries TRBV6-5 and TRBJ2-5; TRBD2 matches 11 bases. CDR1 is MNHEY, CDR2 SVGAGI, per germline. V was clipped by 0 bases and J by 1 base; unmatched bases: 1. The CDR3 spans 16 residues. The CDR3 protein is CASSYSLAGGQETQYF. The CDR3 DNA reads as TGTGCCAGCAGTTACTCGCTAGCGGGGGGCCAAGAGACCCAGTACTTC.

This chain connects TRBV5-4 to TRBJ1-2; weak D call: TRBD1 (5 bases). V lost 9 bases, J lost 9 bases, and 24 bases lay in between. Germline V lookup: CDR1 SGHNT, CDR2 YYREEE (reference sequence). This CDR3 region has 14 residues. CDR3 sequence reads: CATRDGGNRWSYTF. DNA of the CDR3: TGTGCCACCAGGGACGGTGGAAACCGTTGGAGCTACACCTTC.

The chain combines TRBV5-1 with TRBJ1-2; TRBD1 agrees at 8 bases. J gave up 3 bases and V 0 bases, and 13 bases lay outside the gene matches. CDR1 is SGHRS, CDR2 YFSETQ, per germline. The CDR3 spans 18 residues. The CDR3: CASSLASTGGLDDYGYTF. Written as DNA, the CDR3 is TGCGCCAGCAGCTTGGCCTCTACAGGGGGACTGGATGACTATGGCTACACCTTC.

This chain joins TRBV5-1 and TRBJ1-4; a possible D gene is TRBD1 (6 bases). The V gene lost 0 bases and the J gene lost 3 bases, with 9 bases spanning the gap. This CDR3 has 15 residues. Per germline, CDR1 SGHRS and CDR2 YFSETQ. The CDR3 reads CASSLAGAANEKLFF. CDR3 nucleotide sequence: TGCGCCAGCAGCTTGGCGGGGGCAGCTAATGAAAAACTGTTTTTT.

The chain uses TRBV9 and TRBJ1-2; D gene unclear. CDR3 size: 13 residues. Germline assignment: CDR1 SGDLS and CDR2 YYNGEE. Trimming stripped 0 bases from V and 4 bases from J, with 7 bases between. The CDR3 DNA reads TGTGCCAGCAGCGTAGGGGGTCTCTATGGCTACACCTTC. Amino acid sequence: CASSVGGLYGYTF. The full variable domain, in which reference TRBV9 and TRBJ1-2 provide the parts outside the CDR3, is DSGVTQTPKHLITATGQRVTLRCSPRSGDLSVYWYQQSLDQGLQFLIQYYNGEERAKGNILERFSAQQFPDLHSELNLSSLELGDSALYFCASSVGGLYGYTFGSGTRLTVV.

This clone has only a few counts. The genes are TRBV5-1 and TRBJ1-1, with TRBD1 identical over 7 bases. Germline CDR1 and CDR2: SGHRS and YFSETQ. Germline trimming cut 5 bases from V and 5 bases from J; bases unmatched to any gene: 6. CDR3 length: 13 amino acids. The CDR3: CASREGADTEAFF. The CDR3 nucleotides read TGCGCCAGCAGGGAGGGGGCGGATACTGAAGCTTTCTTT.

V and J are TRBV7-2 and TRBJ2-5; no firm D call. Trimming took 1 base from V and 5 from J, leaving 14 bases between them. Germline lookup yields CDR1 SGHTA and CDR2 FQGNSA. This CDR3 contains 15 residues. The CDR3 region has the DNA TGTGCCAGCAGCTTAGGGGTCGAATTTAGGGAGACCCAGTACTTC. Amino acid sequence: CASSLGVEFRETQYF.